This T cell receptor (beta chain) was observed in a study of blood T cell repertoires in COVID-19 (TCRdb year 2020). Some background on the complete study: Samples covering the acute and convalescent phases of COVID-19 were provided by collaborators in the United States, Italy and Spain. The material from the prospective study consisted of cDNA or gDNA derived from T cells, B-cell-depleted T cells, or PBMCs. Deeply sampled blood TCRbeta repertoires from subjects exposed to, actively infected with, or recovered from COVID-19 were included in the dataset. The repertoires were released in a freely available public database intended as a resource for research on the immune response to SARS-CoV-2. Where available, HLA class I and class II types were taken from metadata supplied by the sample provider and were not determined by assay-based typing. The samples were drawn from the first 160 participants of the ongoing ImmuneRACE study and from 950 to 1,500 subjects provided by 6 global collaborators. A de-identified subject ID, COVID-19 status, age in years and sex were almost always included in the sample metadata.

With regard to this clone: Its cognate antigen has yet to be identified. No much larger clonotype is one base removed from it; base qualities were not supplied.

The collaborating institutions used their own protocols to collect whole blood in K2EDTA tubes. For TCRbeta analysis, collaborator samples were shipped as frozen whole blood, as isolated PBMCs, or as DNA extracted from either sample type. The paper's findings and limits, for the study overall: The amount of clinical and demographic metadata varied by source and participant and was provided uncurated.

The immunoSEQ Assay, a bias-controlled multiplex PCR, was used to amplify TCRbeta CDR3 regions from genomic DNA. Concerning the study's data processing: The number of nucleated cells in each sample was estimated by amplification of reference gene primers within the assay. Sequence reads were collapsed and filtered to measure the absolute abundance of every unique TCRbeta CDR3 rearrangement. For each sample, productive Simpson clonality was calculated as the square root of Simpson's diversity index across productive rearrangements. TCRdb carries this immuneACCESS record with in-frame sequences only. Its versions omit some clonotypes, under half of them owing to an unresolved V gene in the studies checked, with the rest unexplained. V and J calls and clone size come straight from that table; D and trimming were deduced from the DNA. The sample has more than 95,000 clones on record, approximately 88% of them singletons. In total, the top ten clones hold roughly 3.6% of the sample.

From a lookup of the germline V gene, CDR1 and CDR2 are SNHLY and FYNNEI. V is pared back by 8 bases and J by 3 bases, with 8 bases lying between the germline termini. There are 12 amino acids in the CDR3, from cysteine to phenylalanine inclusive. CDR3 DNA only is kept here, 36 bases in frame from base 1. The chain is made from TRBV2 and TRBJ1-5, with no reliable assignment of the D segment. The receptor was isolated from a woman aged 60 to 75 with acute or convalescent COVID-19. Sequencing was carried out using peripheral blood. The DNA sequence is TGTGCCAGCGGCAGGAACAATCAGCCCCAGCATTTT. Translated, this gives CASGRNNQPQHF.